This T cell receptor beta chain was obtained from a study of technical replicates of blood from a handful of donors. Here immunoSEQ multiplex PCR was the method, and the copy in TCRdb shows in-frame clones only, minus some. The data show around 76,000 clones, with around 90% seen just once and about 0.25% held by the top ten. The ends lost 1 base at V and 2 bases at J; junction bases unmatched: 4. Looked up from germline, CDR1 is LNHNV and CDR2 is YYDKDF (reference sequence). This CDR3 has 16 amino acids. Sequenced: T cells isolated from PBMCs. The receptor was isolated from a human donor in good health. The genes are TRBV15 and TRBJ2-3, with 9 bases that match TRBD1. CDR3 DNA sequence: TGTGCCACCAGCAGAGGCGGGACAGGGCTCACAGATACGCAGTATTTT. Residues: CATSRGGTGLTDTQYF.